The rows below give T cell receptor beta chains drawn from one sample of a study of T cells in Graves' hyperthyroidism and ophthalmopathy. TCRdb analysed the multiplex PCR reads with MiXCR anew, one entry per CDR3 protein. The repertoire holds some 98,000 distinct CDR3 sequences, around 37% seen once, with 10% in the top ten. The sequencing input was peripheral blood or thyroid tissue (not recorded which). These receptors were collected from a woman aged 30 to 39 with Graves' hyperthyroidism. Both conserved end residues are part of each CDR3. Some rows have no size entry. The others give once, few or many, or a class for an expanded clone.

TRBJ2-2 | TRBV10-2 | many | CASSELLRSKNTGELFF
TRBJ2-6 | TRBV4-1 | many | CASSQKEGGSGANVLTF
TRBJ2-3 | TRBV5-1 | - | CASSFKAGTDVQYF
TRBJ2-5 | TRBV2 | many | CASSPGRPGGETQYF
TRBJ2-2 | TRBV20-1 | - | CSARYLGTGKLFF
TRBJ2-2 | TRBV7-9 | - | CASSPFLSRGENTGELFF
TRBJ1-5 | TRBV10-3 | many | CAISDRQPVGQPQHF
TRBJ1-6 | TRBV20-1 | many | CSARVGTLQASPLHF
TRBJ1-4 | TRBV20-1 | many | CSAPRRGEGEKLFF
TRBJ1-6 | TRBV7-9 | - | CASNVGQGYNSPLHF
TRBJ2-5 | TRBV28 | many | CASNPWGDTSMVGETQYF
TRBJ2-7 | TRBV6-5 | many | CASSPTGTYEQYF
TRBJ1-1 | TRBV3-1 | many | CASSLGTMNTEAFF
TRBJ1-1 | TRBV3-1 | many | CASSPFTGQGTTEAFF
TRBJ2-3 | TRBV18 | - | CASSPTSGDTQYF
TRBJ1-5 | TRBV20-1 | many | CSAKPDRNQPQHF
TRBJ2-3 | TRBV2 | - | CASTSDWFWGQYF
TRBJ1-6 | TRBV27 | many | CASSRGGPPGHGSPLHF
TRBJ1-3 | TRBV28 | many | CASSLPGTAGNTIYF
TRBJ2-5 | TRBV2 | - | CASSPGRNQETQCF
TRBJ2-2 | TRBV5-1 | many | CASSFDRRTGELFF
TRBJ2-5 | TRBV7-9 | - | CASSRREWETQYF
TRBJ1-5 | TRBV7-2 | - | CASSLGGSLSQPQHF
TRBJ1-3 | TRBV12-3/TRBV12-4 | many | CASSSGTGDAAYSGNTIYF
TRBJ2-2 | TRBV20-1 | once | CSTREYSGQPGRTGELFF
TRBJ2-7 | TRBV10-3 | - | CAISASSQEPSGSSYEQYF
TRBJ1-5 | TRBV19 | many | CASSITENQPQHF
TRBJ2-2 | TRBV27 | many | CASSLRGRAIGELFF
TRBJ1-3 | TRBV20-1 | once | CSASTGYGPGNTIYF
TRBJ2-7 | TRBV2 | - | CASSRGRGTGHEQYF
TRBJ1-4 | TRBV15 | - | CATSGGRSGEKLFF
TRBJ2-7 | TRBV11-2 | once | CASSLIGPWGYEQYF
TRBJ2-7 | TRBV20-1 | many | CSARLSYEQYF
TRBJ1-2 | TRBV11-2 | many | CASSFNRVNYGYTF
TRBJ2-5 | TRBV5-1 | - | CASSPGGTSGQETQYF
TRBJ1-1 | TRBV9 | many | CASSPPRRTGKNTEAFF
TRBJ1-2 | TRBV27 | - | CASSARGNTGSNYGYTF
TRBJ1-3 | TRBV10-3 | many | CAISQLTGNTIYF
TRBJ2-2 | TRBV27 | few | CASTSIGEIKAGELFF
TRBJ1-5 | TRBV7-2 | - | CASSQTGNSNQPQHF
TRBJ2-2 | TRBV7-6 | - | CASSPDSTGELFF
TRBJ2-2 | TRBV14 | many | CASSRGRGGELFF
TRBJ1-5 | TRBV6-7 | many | CASRGDGNQPQHF
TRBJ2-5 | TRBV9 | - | CVSSLRTAQRGETQYF
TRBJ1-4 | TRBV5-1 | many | CASRWGITAINEKLFF
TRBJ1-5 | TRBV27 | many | CASSFLNQPQHF
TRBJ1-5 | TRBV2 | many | CASRTQGGANQPQHF
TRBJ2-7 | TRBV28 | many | CASSPRLGPNISEQYF
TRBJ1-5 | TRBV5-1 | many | CASSLDTGIQPQHF
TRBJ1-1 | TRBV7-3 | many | CASSLGRATEAFF
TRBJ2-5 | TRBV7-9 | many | CASSPEGLGPPETQYF
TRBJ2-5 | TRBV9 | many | CASSVRSQETQYF
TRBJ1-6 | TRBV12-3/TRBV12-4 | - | CASSLEGSSPLHF
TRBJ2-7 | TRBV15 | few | CATSSSDRVYEQYF
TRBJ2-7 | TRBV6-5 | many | CASIEPEGPEQYF
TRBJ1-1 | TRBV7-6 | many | CASSIGGTEAFF
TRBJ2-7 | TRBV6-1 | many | CASSLAGVAMDEQYF
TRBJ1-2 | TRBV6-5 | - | CASSYSGTGGLGYTF
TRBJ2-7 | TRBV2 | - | CASSEQGQGGYEQYF
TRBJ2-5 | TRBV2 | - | CASSSSGRAGETQYF